This TCR beta chain appears in the sequencing data of a study of control samples from healthy donors and cancer patients. Measured with immunoSEQ multiplex PCR; TCRdb has only the in-frame clones, and not every one. The sample holds about 120,000 clones; more than 75% are singletons and the top ten take around an eighth. After removal of 1 base from V and 10 bases from J, the junction contained 10 bases not matched to a gene. CDR1 is SGHAT, CDR2 FQNNGV, per germline. This CDR3 is built from 17 residues. This receptor was identified in a man aged 25-45 years in good health. The rearrangement uses TRBV11-2 and TRBJ1-4; 12 bases are a match to TRBD1. Sequencing was performed on blood. The CDR3 spells CASSLGGSGQGAGKLFF. In nucleotides, the CDR3 is TGTGCCAGCAGCTTAGGAGGCTCGGGACAGGGGGCAGGAAAACTGTTTTTT.